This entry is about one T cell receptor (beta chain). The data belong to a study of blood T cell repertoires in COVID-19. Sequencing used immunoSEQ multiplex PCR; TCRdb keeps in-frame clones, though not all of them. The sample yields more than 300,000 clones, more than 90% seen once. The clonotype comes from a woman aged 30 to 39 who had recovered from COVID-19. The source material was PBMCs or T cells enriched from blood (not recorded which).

The CDR3 region has the DNA TGTGCCAGCTCACCACCCGACAGGGCCTCCGGCAGAAGTGGCTACACCTTC. It translates to CASSPPDRASGRSGYTF. The chain recombines TRBV18 with TRBJ1-2, with 7 bases that match TRBD1. Germline assignment: CDR1 KGHSH and CDR2 LQKENI. The CDR3 covers 17 residues. The ends lost 0 bases at V and 7 bases at J; junction bases unmatched: 14.